This entry lists 25 T cell receptor beta chains sequenced from one sample in a study of blood T cell repertoires in COVID-19. Assay: immunoSEQ multiplex PCR; the TCRdb copy retains only in-frame clones and omits some. The data hold more than 300,000 clones, with 80% to 90% observed a single time. Sequencing was done on a sample of peripheral blood. The receptors were gathered from a woman between 45 and 65 years old with COVID-19, enrolled during active disease.

The chain couples TRBV4-1 to TRBJ1-1; possible D gene TRBD1, 6 bases. Germline V CDR1 and CDR2: MGHRA, YSYEKL. Between the trimmed V and J ends, which lost 4 bases and 10 bases, there was a span of 19 bases. The CDR3 contains 14 residues. CDR3 sequence reads: CASSLQSGDRVAFF. The CDR3 DNA follows: TGCGCCAGCAGCCTACAGTCAGGGGATCGCGTAGCTTTCTTT.

This clone appeared once. The chain employs TRBV5-1 and TRBJ1-3; 9 nucleotides match TRBD1. The CDR3 runs 15 residues. V lost 5 bases, J lost 4 bases, and 7 bases stayed unmatched. Germline V gene sequence: CDR1 SGHRS, CDR2 YFSETQ. The CDR3 is CASRTQGAKGNTIYF. The DNA for the CDR3 is TGCGCCAGCAGGACACAGGGGGCGAAAGGAAACACCATATATTTT.

The table lists this clone with a few counts. The chain recombines TRBV30 with TRBJ2-7, with TRBD2 identical over 7 bases. The CDR3 has 14 residues. The germline V gene encodes CDR1 GTSNPN and CDR2 SVGIG (reference sequence). The V gene end was trimmed by 1 base and the J gene end by 0 bases; junction bases not matched to a gene: 3. CDR3 sequence: CAWSGGGPSYEQYF. Written as DNA, the CDR3 is TGTGCCTGGAGTGGGGGGGGTCCCTCCTACGAGCAGTACTTC.

This clone was seen once. The chain joins TRBV20-1 to TRBJ2-4; TRBD2 is a possible D gene (5 bases). Per germline, CDR1 DFQATT and CDR2 SNEGSKA (reference sequence). This CDR3 has 11 amino acids. Trimming removed 4 bases from V and 8 bases from J, with 9 bases in between. The CDR3 nucleotides read TGCAGTGCTAAACTAGTGGACATTCAGTACTTC. Residues: CSAKLVDIQYF.

This clone was counted between two and nine times. CDR3 nucleotide sequence: TGTGCCAGTAGTATTCCAGGAGGCAACTCCTACGAGCAGTACTTC. It codes for CASSIPGGNSYEQYF. The rearrangement joins TRBV19 to TRBJ2-7, with D perhaps matching TRBD2 (5 bases). The CDR3 contains 15 residues. Trimming left V 3 bases short and J 0 bases short, with 12 bases between. CDR1 and CDR2 (germline): LNHDA, SQIVND (reference sequence).

This rearrangement joins TRBV5-5 to TRBJ1-2, with 7 bases lining up with TRBD1. J gave up 6 bases and V 0 bases, and 8 bases lay outside the gene matches. CDR3 length equals 15 residues. The V gene's germline CDR1 is SGHKS and CDR2 YYEKEE (reference sequence). The CDR3 region has the DNA TGTGCCAGCAGCTTGGGGGTGACAGGGATGGATGGCTACACCTTC. This sequence encodes CASSLGVTGMDGYTF.

The V gene is TRBV20-1, the J gene TRBJ1-5, with D possibly matching TRBD1 (5 bases). Germline-derived CDR1 and CDR2 are DFQATT and SNEGSKA (reference sequence). The CDR3 runs to 14 residues. V was shortened by 3 bases and J by 6 bases, with 15 bases between the two germline ends. The CDR3, as DNA: TGCAGTGCTAGTTACAGGAGTGAAAGTCAGCCCCAGCATTTT. This codes for CSASYRSESQPQHF.

The chain employs TRBV28 and TRBJ1-2, with 8 bases matching TRBD1. CDR3 length: 15 residues. Germline lookup yields CDR1 MDHEN and CDR2 SYDVKM. With V trimmed by 6 bases and J by 2 bases, 8 bases remained unmatched. CDR3 sequence reads: CASRYTGGLNYGYTF. CDR3 nucleotides: TGTGCCAGCAGATATACAGGGGGTTTAAACTATGGCTACACCTTC.

The chain carries TRBV7-6 and TRBJ2-1, with D hard to call. The germline V and J ends were trimmed by 1 base and 0 bases, with 10 bases remaining between them. CDR1 and CDR2 from the germline V gene are SGHVS and FNYEAQ. This CDR3 has 16 residues. CDR3 region: CASSLVLRSSYNEQFF. Written as DNA, the CDR3 is TGTGCCAGCAGCTTAGTTCTGAGGAGCTCCTACAATGAGCAGTTCTTC.

The chain joins TRBV30 to TRBJ1-2; D is ambiguous. V lost 0 bases and J 8 bases, leaving 7 bases between the germline ends. Germline lookup yields CDR1 GTSNPN and CDR2 SVGIG (reference sequence). The CDR3 loop spans 11 amino acids. The CDR3 here is CAWSVLWGYTF. The DNA of the CDR3 is TGTGCCTGGAGTGTACTCTGGGGCTACACCTTC.

In its sample, this clone was seen a few times. The chain joins TRBV6-1 to TRBJ2-7, with TRBD1 identical over 8 bases. This CDR3 contains 15 residues. The trim removed 0 bases at V and 9 bases at J, leaving 10 bases unmatched. The germline V gene encodes CDR1 MNHNS and CDR2 SASEGT. CDR3 sequence: CASSEATHRGSLQYF. The CDR3 nucleotides read TGTGCCAGCAGTGAAGCCACCCACAGGGGGTCTCTGCAGTACTTC.

The gene calls are TRBV27 and TRBJ1-2; 9 bases match TRBD1. Germline loops: CDR1 MNHEY, CDR2 SMNVEV (reference sequence). V lost 6 bases, J lost 6 bases, and 5 bases stayed unmatched. The CDR3 is made up of 13 amino acids. CDR3 sequence: CASSRWTGDGYTF. Written as DNA, the CDR3 is TGTGCCAGCAGCCGTTGGACAGGGGATGGCTACACCTTC.

The V and J genes are TRBV5-5 and TRBJ2-7; 10 bases are a match to TRBD2. Per the germline V gene, CDR1 is SGHKS and CDR2 is YYEKEE (reference sequence). There are 17 residues in the CDR3. V was clipped by 0 bases and J by 5 bases; unmatched bases: 11. The CDR3 bases are TGTGCCAGCAGCTTGGCCAACAGCGGGAGGGCTTATGACGAGCAGTACTTC. Its protein is CASSLANSGRAYDEQYF.

Notes on this clone: Other DNA variants within this sample encode the same CDR3. The rearrangement joins TRBV18 to TRBJ2-1; no definite D call. The germline V gene encodes CDR1 KGHSH and CDR2 LQKENI. CDR3 length: 15 amino acids. Trimming removed 3 bases at V and 0 bases at J, with 9 bases between. CDR3 loop: CASSPESISYNEQFF. In nucleotides, the CDR3 is TGTGCCAGCTCACCTGAGAGCATCTCCTACAATGAGCAGTTCTTC.

The rearrangement uses TRBV4-1 and TRBJ2-5; 9 bases line up with TRBD1. This CDR3 has 17 amino acids. The V gene end was trimmed by 1 base and the J gene end by 5 bases; junction bases not matched to a gene: 11. Germline V gene sequence: CDR1 MGHRA, CDR2 YSYEKL. The CDR3 here is CASSQGTGGNKVETQYF. CDR3 DNA sequence: TGCGCCAGCAGCCAAGGTACAGGGGGCAACAAGGTCGAGACCCAGTACTTC.

The chain carries TRBV6-2 or TRBV6-3 and TRBJ2-5; TRBD2 matches 8 bases. CDR1 is MNHEY and CDR2 is SVGEGT in the germline V gene. V dropped 3 bases and J dropped 2; count of bases not matched to a gene: 8. This CDR3 is built from 16 residues. This CDR3 reads CASSYTRGGLQETQYF. The CDR3 coding sequence is TGTGCCAGCAGTTATACCCGGGGGGGTTTACAAGAGACCCAGTACTTC.

The V and J genes are TRBV30 and TRBJ2-2; no firm D call. Germline CDR1 GTSNPN, CDR2 SVGIG (reference sequence). V lost 3 bases and J 4 bases, leaving 15 bases between the germline ends. The CDR3 runs to 15 residues. DNA for the CDR3: TGTGCCTGGAGCCCCGGGTTTTCGTCCACCGGGGAGCTGTTTTTT. It translates to CAWSPGFSSTGELFF. Drawing the rest from reference TRBV30 and TRBJ2-2, the complete variable domain is SQTIHQWPATLVQPVGSPLSLECTVEGTSNPNLYWYRQAAGRGLQLLFYSVGIGQISSEVPQNLSASRPQDRQFILSSKKLLLSDSGFYLCAWSPGFSSTGELFFGEGSRLTVL.

The chain employs TRBV11-3 and TRBJ2-3; TRBD2 aligns across 7 bases. The CDR3 is 17 residues long. Germline values: CDR1 SGHNT, CDR2 YENEEA. The V gene end was trimmed by 3 bases and the J gene end by 4 bases; junction bases not matched to a gene: 13. The DNA of the CDR3 is TGTGCCAGCAGCTTTGGCGGGAGAGTCGACGGGGCAGATACGCAGTATTTT. This codes for CASSFGGRVDGADTQYF.

The J gene is TRBJ2-2, the V gene TRBV2, with 7 nucleotides matching TRBD2. Trimming at V came to 8 bases and at J to 5 bases, leaving 5 bases not matched to a gene. The CDR3 sequence is 13 residues long. Germline V gene sequence: CDR1 SNHLY, CDR2 FYNNEI. The CDR3 coding sequence is TGTGCCAGCCAGGCTAGCGGAACCGGGGAGCTGTTTTTT. Translation gives CASQASGTGELFF.

The V and J genes are TRBV4-1 and TRBJ2-7; D perhaps matches TRBD2 (5 bases). The CDR3 spans 16 residues. V lost 1 base and J lost 5, with 18 bases in between. The germline V gene encodes CDR1 MGHRA and CDR2 YSYEKL. The chain's CDR3 is CASSQAVGEIFNEQYF. CDR3 DNA: TGCGCCAGCAGCCAAGCGGTGGGAGAAATATTTAACGAGCAGTACTTC.

CDR3 amino acids: CASSVVGVETQYF. The CDR3 region has the DNA TGTGCCAGCAGTGTAGTTGGAGTGGAGACCCAGTACTTC. J is TRBJ2-5 and V is TRBV2; D call uncertain. Germline V lookup: CDR1 SNHLY, CDR2 FYNNEI. V lost 4 bases, J lost 5 bases, and 11 bases lay in between. This CDR3 comprises 13 residues.

This clone was recorded only once. The gene calls are TRBV5-1 and TRBJ2-5, with TRBD2 matching over 9 bases. There are 16 residues in the CDR3. Looked up from germline, CDR1 is SGHRS and CDR2 is YFSETQ. V was clipped by 4 bases and J by 2 bases; unmatched bases: 9. The CDR3 sequence: CASSTLGLAGQETQYF. The DNA of the CDR3 is TGCGCCAGCAGCACCTTGGGGCTAGCGGGGCAAGAGACCCAGTACTTC.

The V call is TRBV30, the J call TRBJ2-5; 11 positions agree with TRBD1. V shed 5 bases, J shed 5 bases, and the junction held 10 bases outside the gene matches. The CDR3 has 15 residues. The germline gives CDR1 GTSNPN, CDR2 SVGIG (reference sequence). CDR3 sequence (DNA): TGTGCCTGGGGCCTCGGACAGGGGGCTGGGGAGACCCAGTACTTC. Its protein product is CAWGLGQGAGETQYF.

The V call is TRBV24-1, the J call TRBJ1-3; a weak D match, TRBD1 (5 bases). CDR1 KGHDR and CDR2 SFDVKD come from the germline V gene. The V and J ends lost 1 base and 1 base respectively, with 16 bases between them. The CDR3 runs 18 residues. The CDR3 DNA follows: TGTGCCACCAGTGATTTTCCCCCTATCACAGGATCTGGAAACACCATATATTTT. This encodes CATSDFPPITGSGNTIYF.

About this clone itself: A read error may be the cause here, since a much bigger clone is one base away. This chain joins TRBV11-2 and TRBJ2-1; 8 positions agree with TRBD1. V lost 5 bases to trimming and J lost 5 bases; unmatched junction nucleotides: 2. This CDR3 spans 13 amino acids. In germline, CDR1 is SGHAT, CDR2 FQNNGV. This CDR3 reads CASSVDRDNEQFF. As DNA, the CDR3 is TGTGCCAGCAGCGTGGACAGGGACAATGAGCAGTTCTTC. Full variable domain (outside the CDR3, taken from reference TRBV11-2 and TRBJ2-1): EAGVAQSPRYKIIEKRQSVAFWCNPISGHATLYWYQQILGQGPKLLIQFQNNGVVDDSQLPKDRFSAERLKGVDSTLKIQPAKLEDSAVYLCASSVDRDNEQFFGPGTRLTVL.